This passage covers 10 T cell receptor beta chains from one sample sequenced in a study of vaccination and CD4 T cells after COVID-19. The treatment was: 10-day PBMC culture with coronavirus spike peptide pools or control peptides (ViraFEST assay). Scientists ran DNA taken from cultured CD4+ T cells through the Oncomine TCR Beta short-read assay for sequencing. TCRdb fed the PCR reads into MiXCR, producing one record per CDR3 protein. The table lists 15,000 to 20,000 distinct CDR3 sequences, roughly 50% of them singletons, with around 4.1% in the top ten. These receptors have no identified antigens. Sample: CD4+ T cells from blood, cultured in vitro. The source of these receptors is a human donor who had recovered from COVID-19.

This clonotype turned up a few times. This chain connects TRBV6-1 to TRBJ1-1, with D uncertain. This CDR3 contains 13 residues. V lost 6 bases and J lost 1, with 9 bases in between. Germline V gene data show CDR1 as MNHNS and CDR2 as SASEGT. The DNA for the CDR3 is TGTGCCAGCAGATCCACGGGGAACACTGAAGCTTTCTTT. It codes for CASRSTGNTEAFF.

V and J are TRBV5-1 and TRBJ2-3; no clear D gene. V was trimmed by 4 bases and J by 4 bases, leaving 13 bases between them. The CDR3 has 14 amino acids. Per the germline V gene, CDR1 is SGHRS and CDR2 is YFSETQ. The CDR3, as DNA: TGCGCCAGCAGCCCGACCCCTTCGGCAGATACGCAGTATTTT. This codes for CASSPTPSADTQYF.

The chain links TRBV18 to TRBJ1-6; 7 nucleotides line up with TRBD1. V was pared by 6 bases and J by 10 bases, with 12 bases of the junction left unmatched. The CDR3 length is 15 residues. Looked up from germline, CDR1 is KGHSH and CDR2 is LQKENI. The CDR3 DNA follows: TGTGCCAGCTCGCCCCAGGGGGGAGGAGAGTCACCCCTCCACTTT. It is translated as CASSPQGGGESPLHF.

The chain links TRBV20-1 to TRBJ1-4; D may be TRBD1 (6 bases). With 6 bases removed from V and 8 bases from J, the gap between germline ends came to 19 bases. The CDR3 runs 14 residues. Germline CDR1 DFQATT, CDR2 SNEGSKA (reference sequence). CDR3 coding DNA: TGCAGTGCCGCGGGGGCTTCTGGGTCCGAAAAACTGTTTTTT. It translates to CSAAGASGSEKLFF.

The chain uses TRBV11-1 and TRBJ1-5; a weak D match, TRBD1 (6 bases). CDR3 length equals 14 residues. V was shortened by 1 base and J by 6 bases, with 10 bases between the two germline ends. Looked up from germline, CDR1 is SGHAT and CDR2 is FQDESV (reference sequence). CDR3 nucleotide sequence: TGTGCCAGCAGCTTAGGGGGGCCTGGTCAGCCCCAGCATTTT. Its protein product is CASSLGGPGQPQHF.

The V and J genes are TRBV4-3 and TRBJ2-1, with 10 bases matching TRBD1. J was trimmed by 10 bases and V by 1 base; bases with no gene match: 4. The CDR3 has 14 amino acids. Germline V CDR1 and CDR2: LGHNA, YSLEER. CDR3 in amino acids: CASSQAGTGVEQFF. The CDR3, as DNA: TGCGCCAGCAGCCAAGCGGGGACAGGGGTAGAGCAGTTCTTC.

This clonotype occurred a few times. The chain uses TRBV7-2 and TRBJ1-5; possibly TRBD1 for D (5 bases). This CDR3 is built from 13 residues. The V end was cut by 2 bases, the J end by 7 bases, with 9 bases between. Germline V gene data show CDR1 as SGHTA and CDR2 as FQGNSA. The CDR3 spells CASSLTGRQPQHF. The CDR3 DNA follows: TGTGCCAGCAGCTTAACGGGGCGGCAGCCCCAGCATTTT.

CDR3 amino acids: CASRVGQVGIGQPQHF. In DNA, the CDR3 is TGTGCCAGCAGAGTGGGACAGGTGGGGATCGGACAGCCCCAGCATTTT. V is TRBV2 and J is TRBJ1-5; 8 bases align to TRBD1. V was pared by 6 bases and J by 7 bases, with 14 bases of the junction left unmatched. The length of the CDR3 is 16 residues. The germline V gene encodes CDR1 SNHLY and CDR2 FYNNEI.

The chain is built from TRBV20-1 and TRBJ1-1; a weak D match, TRBD1 (6 bases). The CDR3 sequence is 15 residues long. The germline gives CDR1 DFQATT, CDR2 SNEGSKA (reference sequence). The V end was cut by 3 bases, the J end by 2 bases, with 16 bases between. In nucleotides, the CDR3 is TGCAGTGCTAGGGACCAGGGACACCTAAACACTGAAGCTTTCTTT. Its translation: CSARDQGHLNTEAFF.

The gene calls are TRBV7-9 and TRBJ1-1, with TRBD1 as a possible D gene (5 bases). This CDR3 contains 14 residues. From germline, CDR1 is SEHNR and CDR2 FQNEAQ (reference sequence). Trimming cost V 6 bases and J 1 base, with 12 bases left between them. This CDR3 is CASSLTGGNTEAFF. CDR3 DNA sequence: TGTGCCAGCAGTTTGACGGGGGGGAACACTGAAGCTTTCTTT. The complete variable domain, with remaining parts taken from reference TRBV7-9 and TRBJ1-1, reads DTGVSQNPRHKITKRGQNVTFRCDPISEHNRLYWYRQTLGQGPEFLTYFQNEAQLEKSRLLSDRFSAERPKGSFSTLEIQRTEQGDSAMYLCASSLTGGNTEAFFGQGTRLTVV.